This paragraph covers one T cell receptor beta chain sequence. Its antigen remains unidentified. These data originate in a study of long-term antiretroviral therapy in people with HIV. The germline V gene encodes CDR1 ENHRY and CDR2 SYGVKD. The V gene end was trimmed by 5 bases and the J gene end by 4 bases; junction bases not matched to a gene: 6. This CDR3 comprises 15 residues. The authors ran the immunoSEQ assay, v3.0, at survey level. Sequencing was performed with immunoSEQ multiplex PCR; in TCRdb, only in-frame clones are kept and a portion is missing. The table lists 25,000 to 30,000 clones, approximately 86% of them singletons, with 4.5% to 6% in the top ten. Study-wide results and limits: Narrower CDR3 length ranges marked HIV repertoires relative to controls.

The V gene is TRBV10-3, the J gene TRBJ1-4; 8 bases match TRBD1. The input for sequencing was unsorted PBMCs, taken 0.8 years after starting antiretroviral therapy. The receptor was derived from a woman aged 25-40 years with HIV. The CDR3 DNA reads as TGTGCCATCAGTCCGGGGACAGGCTTTAATGAAAAACTGTTTTTT. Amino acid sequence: CAISPGTGFNEKLFF.